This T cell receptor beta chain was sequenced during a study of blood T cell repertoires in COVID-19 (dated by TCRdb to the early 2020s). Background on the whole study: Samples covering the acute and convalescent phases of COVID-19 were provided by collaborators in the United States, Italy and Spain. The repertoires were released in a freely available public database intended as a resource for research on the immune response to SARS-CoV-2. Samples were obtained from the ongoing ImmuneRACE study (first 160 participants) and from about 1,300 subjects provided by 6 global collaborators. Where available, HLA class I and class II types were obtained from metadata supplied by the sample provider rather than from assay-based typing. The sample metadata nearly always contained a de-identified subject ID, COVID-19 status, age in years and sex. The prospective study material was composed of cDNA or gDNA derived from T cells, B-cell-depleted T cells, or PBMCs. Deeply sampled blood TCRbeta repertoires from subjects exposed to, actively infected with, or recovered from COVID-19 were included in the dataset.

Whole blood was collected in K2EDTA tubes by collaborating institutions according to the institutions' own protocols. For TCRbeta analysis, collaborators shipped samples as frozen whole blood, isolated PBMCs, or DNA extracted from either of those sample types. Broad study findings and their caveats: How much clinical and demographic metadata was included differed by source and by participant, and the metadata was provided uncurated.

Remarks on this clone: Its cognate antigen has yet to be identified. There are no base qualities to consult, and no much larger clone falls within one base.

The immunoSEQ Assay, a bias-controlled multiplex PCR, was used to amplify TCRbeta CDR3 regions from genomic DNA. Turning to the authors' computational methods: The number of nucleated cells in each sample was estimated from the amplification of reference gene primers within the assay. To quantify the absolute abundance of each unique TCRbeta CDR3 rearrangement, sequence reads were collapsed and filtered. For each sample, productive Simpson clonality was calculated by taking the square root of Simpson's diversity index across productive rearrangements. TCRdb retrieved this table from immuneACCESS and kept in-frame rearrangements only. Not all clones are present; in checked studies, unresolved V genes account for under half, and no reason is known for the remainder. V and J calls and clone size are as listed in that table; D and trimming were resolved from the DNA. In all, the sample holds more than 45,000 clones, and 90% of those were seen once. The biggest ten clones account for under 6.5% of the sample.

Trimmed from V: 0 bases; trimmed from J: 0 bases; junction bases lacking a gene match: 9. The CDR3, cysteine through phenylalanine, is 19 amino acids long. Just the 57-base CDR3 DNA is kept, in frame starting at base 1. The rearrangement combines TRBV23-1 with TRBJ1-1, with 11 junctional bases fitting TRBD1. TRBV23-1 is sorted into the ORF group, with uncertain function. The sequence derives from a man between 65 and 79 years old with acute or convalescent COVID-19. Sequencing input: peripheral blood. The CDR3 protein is CASSQSWDRGFSMNTEAFF. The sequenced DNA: TGCGCCAGCAGTCAATCTTGGGACAGGGGGTTTTCCATGAACACTGAAGCTTTCTTT.